These 5 T cell receptor beta chains came from one sample sequenced in a study of blood T cell repertoires in COVID-19 (dated by TCRdb to the early 2020s). The library was made by the immunoSEQ multiplex PCR assay. Entries here come from immuneACCESS through TCRdb and include only in-frame sequences with V and J called. Some clones fail to appear in such tables; in the studies checked, an unresolved V gene covers under half of the shortfall, and the cause of the remainder is unknown. The sample yields under 300,000 clones; 88% were counted once. Together, the top ten hold about 3% of the sample. Sequenced sample: PBMCs or T cells enriched from blood (not recorded which). The source of these receptors is a woman aged 50 to 60 who had recovered from COVID-19.

This chain links TRBV18 with TRBJ1-5; no firm D call. V was trimmed by 0 bases and J by 0 bases, leaving 6 bases between them. CDR1 is KGHSH, CDR2 LQKENI, per germline. The CDR3 sequence is 15 residues long. The CDR3: CASSPPEGSNQPQHF. In DNA, the CDR3 is TGTGCCAGCTCACCACCGGAGGGTAGCAATCAGCCCCAGCATTTT.

This chain uses TRBV6-2 or TRBV6-3 with TRBJ1-6; 7 bases match TRBD1. Germline CDR1 MNHEY, CDR2 SVGEGT. With 2 bases clipped from V and 7 bases from J, the junction kept 5 bases outside the gene matches. CDR3 size: 15 residues. In nucleotides, the CDR3 is TGTGCCAGCAGTTACATCGACAGGGTAAATTCACCCCTCCACTTT. Amino acid sequence: CASSYIDRVNSPLHF.

This sequence joins TRBV4-3 and TRBJ1-1; no clear D. This CDR3 is built from 15 residues. The ends were cut back, 0 bases at V and 7 bases at J, with 15 bases in the middle. Germline CDR1 and CDR2: LGHNA and YSLEER. The CDR3 DNA reads as TGCGCCAGCAGCCAAGATGTTGGCAGGAGGGATGAAGCTTTCTTT. As protein: CASSQDVGRRDEAFF.

This chain connects TRBV9 to TRBJ1-2; 9 bases are a match to TRBD1. V shed 3 bases, J shed 6 bases, and the junction held 12 bases outside the gene matches. Germline assignment: CDR1 SGDLS and CDR2 YYNGEE. The CDR3 spans 16 residues. CDR3 bases: TGTGCCAGCAGCGCCGGTCCCGGGACAGGGTCGCATGGCTACACCTTC. The encoded protein is CASSAGPGTGSHGYTF.

The chain uses TRBV28 and TRBJ1-5; 8 nucleotides agree with TRBD1. CDR3 length: 15 residues. Trimming cost V 3 bases and J 6 bases; bases outside gene matches: 7. Germline CDR1 MDHEN, CDR2 SYDVKM. The CDR3: CASSFYTGGPQPQHF. CDR3 bases: TGTGCCAGCAGTTTCTATACAGGGGGTCCTCAGCCCCAGCATTTT.